One sample yielded the 15 T cell receptor beta chains listed below, sequenced in a study of blood T cell repertoires in COVID-19. Produced via immunoSEQ multiplex PCR; TCRdb's table is partial and in-frame only. This table holds 200,000 to 250,000 clones, roughly 80% found once. Sequences were obtained from peripheral blood. These receptors came from a woman in her seventies with acute or convalescent COVID-19.

In regard to this clone: Sequence at one end of the junction differs from germline and may be a read error. The chain combines TRBV2 with TRBJ1-6; TRBD1 is a possible D gene (5 bases). From germline, CDR1 is SNHLY and CDR2 FYNNEI. The CDR3 is made up of 12 amino acids. CDR3 region: CASSETGLEWYF. The CDR3 nucleotides read TGTGCCAGCAGTGAAACAGGACTAGAATGGTACTTT.

The rearrangement uses TRBV6-6 and TRBJ1-1; tentative D call: TRBD1 (5 bases). Trimming took off 6 bases at V and 7 bases at J, with 15 bases between the two ends. In germline, CDR1 is MNHNY, CDR2 SVGAGI (reference sequence). CDR3 length: 13 amino acids. CDR3 in amino acids: CASRGPQQDEAFF. The CDR3 DNA reads TGTGCCAGCAGGGGGCCCCAACAAGATGAAGCTTTCTTT.

The chain carries TRBV5-4 and TRBJ2-1, with 14 bases lining up with TRBD2. This CDR3 spans 16 amino acids. V gave up 6 bases and J gave up 9 bases; unmatched junction bases: 11. Germline V gene sequence: CDR1 SGHNT, CDR2 YYREEE (reference sequence). CDR3 sequence: CASTKATSGRGGEQFF. The CDR3 bases are TGTGCCAGCACCAAAGCGACTAGCGGGAGGGGTGGTGAGCAGTTCTTC.

The V call is TRBV6-5, the J call TRBJ1-1; no clear D gene. Trimming removed 8 bases at V and 1 base at J, with 11 bases between. Germline V gives CDR1 MNHEY, CDR2 SVGAGI. The CDR3 is made up of 13 amino acids. CDR3 in amino acids: CASQEHPNTEAFF. The CDR3 DNA follows: TGTGCCAGCCAGGAACACCCGAACACTGAAGCTTTCTTT.

This chain connects TRBV5-4 to TRBJ2-2, with TRBD1 as a possible D gene (6 bases). The V end was cut by 4 bases, the J end by 0 bases, with 10 bases between. The CDR3 runs to 15 residues. Germline assignment: CDR1 SGHNT and CDR2 YYREEE (reference sequence). CDR3 protein: CASSPGTTNTGELFF. As DNA, the CDR3 is TGTGCCAGCAGCCCGGGGACAACGAACACCGGGGAGCTGTTTTTT.

This chain connects TRBV28 to TRBJ2-2; a possible D gene is TRBD1 (5 bases). The V gene's germline CDR1 is MDHEN and CDR2 SYDVKM. Between the trimmed V and J ends, which lost 7 bases and 6 bases, there was a span of 12 bases. The CDR3 is made up of 13 amino acids. The CDR3 DNA is TGTGCCAGCACCAGACAGCTCGCCGGGGAGCTGTTTTTT. This codes for CASTRQLAGELFF.

The chain employs TRBV7-9 and TRBJ2-7; perhaps TRBD2 as D (7 bases). V was clipped by 3 bases and J by 6 bases, with 9 bases between them. The CDR3 runs 12 residues. Germline V gene sequence: CDR1 SEHNR, CDR2 FQNEAQ (reference sequence). CDR3 coding DNA: TGTGCCAGCAGCTTGGGAGGGGGCGAGCAGTACTTC. It yields the protein CASSLGGGEQYF. Supplemented by reference TRBV7-9 and TRBJ2-7, the full variable domain reads DTGVSQNPRHKITKRGQNVTFRCDPISEHNRLYWYRQTLGQGPEFLTYFQNEAQLEKSRLLSDRFSAERPKGSFSTLEIQRTEQGDSAMYLCASSLGGGEQYFGPGTRLTVT.

This clone occurred a few times. The chain employs TRBV4-2 and TRBJ2-5, with D perhaps matching TRBD2 (5 bases). The V gene's germline CDR1 is LGHNA and CDR2 YNFKEQ. V was shortened by 3 bases and J by 5 bases, with 13 bases between the two germline ends. The CDR3 extends over 14 amino acids. CDR3 loop: CASSQGGFQETQYF. CDR3 nucleotide sequence: TGTGCCAGCAGCCAGGGCGGGTTTCAGGAGACCCAGTACTTC.

The chain recombines TRBV7-3 with TRBJ1-3, with D unresolved. Germline V CDR1 and CDR2: SGHTA, FQGTGA. CDR3 size: 15 residues. V was trimmed by 3 bases and J by 4 bases, leaving 13 bases between them. The CDR3 DNA reads TGTGCCAGCAGCTTGTACAGCGGCGCGGGAAACACCATATATTTT. Encoded protein: CASSLYSGAGNTIYF. Together with reference TRBV7-3 and TRBJ1-3, the CDR3 gives the full variable domain: GAGVSQTPSNKVTEKGKYVELRCDPISGHTALYWYRQSLGQGPEFLIYFQGTGAADDSGLPNDRFFAVRPEGSVSTLKIQRTERGDSAVYLCASSLYSGAGNTIYFGEGSWLTVV.

The chain carries TRBV6-1 and TRBJ1-2; 8 bases agree with TRBD1. J was trimmed by 4 bases and V by 2 bases; bases with no gene match: 3. Germline V gene lookup returns CDR1 MNHNS and CDR2 SASEGT. There are 14 residues in the CDR3. In DNA form, the CDR3 reads TGTGCCAGCAGTGAACAGGGGGCGATCTATGGCTACACCTTC. Residues: CASSEQGAIYGYTF.

The V and J genes are TRBV6-5 and TRBJ1-2; maybe TRBD1 (6 bases). Germline CDR1 MNHEY, CDR2 SVGAGI. Trimming took 6 bases from V and 7 from J, leaving 15 bases between them. The CDR3 loop spans 13 amino acids. The CDR3 loop reads CASSQDRPGGYTF. The CDR3 bases are TGTGCCAGCAGCCAAGACAGGCCGGGTGGCTACACCTTC.

This clone appeared once. The V call is TRBV9, the J call TRBJ2-7, with D possibly TRBD2 on 5 matching bases. Germline V CDR1 and CDR2: SGDLS, YYNGEE. V was trimmed by 0 bases and J by 0 bases, leaving 7 bases between them. The CDR3 is 14 amino acids. The CDR3 DNA reads TGTGCCAGCAGCGTAGTAGCGACCTCCTACGAGCAGTACTTC. It encodes CASSVVATSYEQYF.

The chain carries TRBV11-2 and TRBJ2-7, with 7 bases fitting TRBD2. The trim removed 0 bases at V and 2 bases at J, leaving 7 bases unmatched. The CDR3 covers 16 residues. Looked up from germline, CDR1 is SGHAT and CDR2 is FQNNGV. For the CDR3, the DNA is TGTGCCAGCAGCTTAGATGACGGGGGAGGGACCTACGAGCAGTACTTC. It translates to CASSLDDGGGTYEQYF.

The chain couples TRBV19 to TRBJ1-2, with TRBD1 identical over 10 bases. The germline V gene has CDR1 LNHDA and CDR2 SQIVND (reference sequence). V gave up 3 bases and J gave up 8 bases; unmatched junction bases: 12. The CDR3 length is 16 residues. CDR3 nucleotide sequence: TGTGCCAGTAGTATTGGGACAGGGGTTGATGCGGTCGGCTACACCTTC. Amino acid sequence: CASSIGTGVDAVGYTF.

V and J are TRBV9 and TRBJ2-3; no clear D gene. Germline loops: CDR1 SGDLS, CDR2 YYNGEE. The germline V and J ends were trimmed by 0 bases and 1 base, with 9 bases remaining between them. The CDR3 loop spans 15 amino acids. For the CDR3, the DNA is TGTGCCAGCAGCGTAGGAGGATCTGGCACAGATACGCAGTATTTT. This sequence encodes CASSVGGSGTDTQYF.